These T cell receptor beta chains were read from a single sample in a study of blood T cell repertoires in COVID-19. TCRdb keeps only in-frame clones here, not all; method: immunoSEQ multiplex PCR. The sample gives some 62,000 clones, 80% to 90% of which show up once; over 15% is in the top ten. The sample was peripheral blood. These receptors originate from an older woman with COVID-19, enrolled during active disease. The CDR3 runs from the conserved cysteine through the conserved F or W. Fields, in order: D gene, J gene, CDR3 length, clone size, V gene, CDR3 DNA, CDR3 protein. D genes are given only for firm matches. Rows give clone size only sometimes, using once, few, many, or a class for an expanded clone.

- TRBJ2-2 15 - TRBV28 TGTGCCAGCAGGCGGTCAGGGGCGGACACCGGGGAGCTGTTTTTT CASRRSGADTGELFF
- TRBJ2-4 18 - TRBV4-3 TGCGCCAGCAGCCAAGATCCCAGGTCAGGGCTAGCCAAAAACATTCAGTACTTC CASSQDPRSGLAKNIQYF
- TRBJ1-1 19 - TRBV19 TGTGCCAGTAGTATAGAACCCGCCTCCGCACAGGGTGGGAACACTGAAGCTTTCTTT CASSIEPASAQGGNTEAFF
TRBD2 TRBJ2-7 15 - TRBV9 TGTGCCAGCAGCCCACGGACTAGCGGAGGATACGAGCAGTACTTC CASSPRTSGGYEQYF
TRBD1 TRBJ1-6 15 - TRBV7-9 TGTGCCAGCAGCCGGTCAGGGGGTTCTGATTCACCCCTCCACTTT CASSRSGGSDSPLHF
TRBD2 TRBJ2-2 16 - TRBV10-3 TGTGCCATCAGTGAGTACGGCGCTAGCGGGACCGGGGAGCTGTTTTTT CAISEYGASGTGELFF
- TRBJ2-1 13 - TRBV7-2 TGTGCCAGCAGCTTATATTTAGACAATGAGCAGTTCTTC CASSLYLDNEQFF
TRBD2 TRBJ2-7 15 - TRBV5-6 TGTGCCAGCAGCTGGGATCTAGCGGCGGACTACGAGCAGTACTTC CASSWDLAADYEQYF
- TRBJ2-3 16 - TRBV9 TGTGCCAGCAGCGTATCTCCAGGGGCGCGCACAGATACGCAGTATTTT CASSVSPGARTDTQYF
TRBD2 TRBJ2-7 14 few TRBV5-6 TGTGCCAGCAGCAGTCGACTAGCGGGATTACAGCAGTACTTC CASSSRLAGLQQYF
- TRBJ1-2 13 - TRBV28 TGTGCCAGCAGTCCTGGACTTAACTATGGCTACACCTTC CASSPGLNYGYTF
TRBD1 TRBJ1-4 15 once TRBV12-5 TGTGCTAGTGGTTTGGACAGGGGTCGGTCTGAAAAACTGTTTTTT CASGLDRGRSEKLFF
- TRBJ2-7 14 - TRBV27 TGTGCCAGCAGTTTATGGGGCAGTACCTACGAGCAGTACTTC CASSLWGSTYEQYF
TRBD2 TRBJ2-7 14 - TRBV6-5 TGTGCCAGCAGGAGGACTAGCGGGACCTACGAGCAGTACTTC CASRRTSGTYEQYF
- TRBJ1-2 13 once TRBV24-1 TGTGCCACCAGTGATTTTTCGGGGGATGGCTACACCTTC CATSDFSGDGYTF
TRBD1 TRBJ1-1 14 - TRBV13 TGTGCCAGCAGCCTACGACAGGGTTGGACTGAAGCTTTCTTT CASSLRQGWTEAFF
- TRBJ2-3 16 - TRBV12-5 TGTGCTAGTGGCCCGATCCTAGGGGCTCGCACAGATACGCAGTATTTT CASGPILGARTDTQYF
TRBD1 TRBJ1-2 13 - TRBV12-3/TRBV12-4 TGTGCCAGCACCAAGGACAGGTTCTATGGCTACACCTTC CASTKDRFYGYTF
TRBD1 TRBJ2-7 16 - TRBV30 TGTGCCTGGACAACGACAGACAGGGTCCCAAACTACGAGCAGTACTTC CAWTTTDRVPNYEQYF
- TRBJ2-6 17 - TRBV3-1/TRBV3-2 TGTGCCAGCAGCCATGAGCTAGGGGGCTCTGGGGCCAACGTCCTGACTTTC CASSHELGGSGANVLTF
- TRBJ1-2 14 - TRBV30 TGTGCCTGCCCCCACAGGGTTTTAAACTATGGCTACACCTTC CACPHRVLNYGYTF
TRBD1 TRBJ2-7 15 - TRBV25-1 TGTGCCAGCAGTGAATTACGGACAGGGATACACGAGCAGTACTTC CASSELRTGIHEQYF
TRBD1 TRBJ1-4 16 - TRBV5-1 TGCGCCAGCGCTCAGGGGGGTCTACCAGCTAATGAAAAACTGTTTTTT CASAQGGLPANEKLFF
- TRBJ2-1 14 - TRBV7-2 TGTGCCAGTCGGGGGACTCGCTCCTACAATGAGCAGTTCTTC CASRGTRSYNEQFF
TRBD1 TRBJ1-2 16 - TRBV5-6 TGTGCCAGCAGCTCCGGGACAGGGGGCGCATTGTATGGCTACACCTTC CASSSGTGGALYGYTF
TRBD1 TRBJ2-7 15 few TRBV24-1 TGTGCCACCAGTGACCCCGGGACAGGAGTTTACGAGCAGTACTTC CATSDPGTGVYEQYF
TRBD2 TRBJ2-2 15 once TRBV19 TGTGCCAGTACCTCGGGACTAGCGGGACCCGGGGAGCTGTTTTTT CASTSGLAGPGELFF
TRBD1 TRBJ1-5 15 - TRBV18 TGTGCCAGCTCACCGACAGGGGTCGGCAATCAGCCCCAGCATTTT CASSPTGVGNQPQHF
- TRBJ1-5 16 once TRBV19 TGTGCCAGTAGTATACTTGCCGGATTGAGCGGTCAGCCCCAGCATTTT CASSILAGLSGQPQHF
TRBD2 TRBJ2-6 18 - TRBV6-6 TGTGCCAGCAGCCGACTAGCGGGAGAAGTAAGTGGGGCCAACGTCCTGACTTTC CASSRLAGEVSGANVLTF
- TRBJ2-7 14 - TRBV7-8 TGTGCCAGCAGCTTACTTGCAAGAGGGTACGAGCAGTACTTC CASSLLARGYEQYF
- TRBJ2-1 15 - TRBV5-1 TGCGCCAGCAGCTTGGATCTAGCGACCTACAATGAGCAGTTCTTC CASSLDLATYNEQFF
TRBD2 TRBJ2-5 14 once TRBV28 TGTGCCAGCTCATTAGCGGGAAGTCGTCAGACCCAGTACTTC CASSLAGSRQTQYF
TRBD2 TRBJ2-3 17 - TRBV7-8 TGTGCCAGCAGCTTGGCCGGGGGAGCGGGAGGGCCTGGTACGCAGTATTTT CASSLAGGAGGPGTQYF
- TRBJ2-1 15 - TRBV24-1 TGTGCCACCAGTGGCCCCATAGGTGGAGACTATGAGCAGTTCTTC CATSGPIGGDYEQFF
TRBD2 TRBJ2-7 14 - TRBV25-1 TGTGCCAGCAGTGACCCGGGACTAGCAAGCGAGCAGTACTTC CASSDPGLASEQYF
- TRBJ1-1 15 - TRBV6-2/TRBV6-3 TGTGCCAGCAGTCGTCCGGGACTTACGAACACTGAAGCTTTCTTT CASSRPGLTNTEAFF
- TRBJ2-3 14 - TRBV19 TGTGCCAGTAGTATTGGGCTAGCTGCAGATACGCAGTATTTT CASSIGLAADTQYF
- TRBJ1-4 14 - TRBV18 TGTGCCAGCTCACCAAGTCTCCAGGGAGGGAAACTGTTTTTT CASSPSLQGGKLFF
- TRBJ1-5 14 few TRBV30 TGTGCCTGGAGTATTCACAGGTTCAATCAGCCCCAGCATTTT CAWSIHRFNQPQHF
- TRBJ2-1 15 - TRBV9 TGTGCCAGCAGCGTAGACTTGAGCTCCTACAATGAGCAGTTCTTC CASSVDLSSYNEQFF
- TRBJ2-3 14 - TRBV11-3 TGTGCCAGCAGCCCGGGTAGCCGTATGTATACGCAGTATTTT CASSPGSRMYTQYF
- TRBJ2-7 16 - TRBV5-1 TGCGCCAGCTCACCAGCCTCAGCGGTTCCCTCTGGCGAGCAGTACTTC CASSPASAVPSGEQYF
TRBD1 TRBJ1-2 14 - TRBV5-1 TGCGCCAGCAGCCGGGACAGGGGAAGGGATGGCTACACCTTC CASSRDRGRDGYTF
- TRBJ1-6 15 - TRBV7-2 TGTGCCAGCAGCTTAGAGGCCGGACAGAAATCACCCCTCCACTTT CASSLEAGQKSPLHF
- TRBJ1-2 13 - TRBV27 TGTGCCAGCAGGGACAGCTCGGGCTATGGCTACACCTTC CASRDSSGYGYTF
- TRBJ2-2 14 few TRBV19 TGTGCCAGTAGTATTGTGGGAGCCACCGGGGAGCTGTTTTTT CASSIVGATGELFF
- TRBJ1-2 14 - TRBV9 TGTGCCAGCAGCGCTTCCCACGCGAACTATGGCTACACCTTC CASSASHANYGYTF
TRBD1 TRBJ2-2 16 - TRBV30 TGTGCCTGGAGTACCCCCGGGACAGGGTACACCGGGGAGCTGTTTTTT CAWSTPGTGYTGELFF
- TRBJ2-1 13 - TRBV27 TGTGCCAGCAGTTTTGGCGGATACAATGAGCAGTTCTTC CASSFGGYNEQFF
- TRBJ1-2 14 - TRBV2 TGTGCCAGCAGTTCGGACAGAGCTAACTATGGCTACACCTTC CASSSDRANYGYTF
- TRBJ1-5 10 - TRBV4-3 TGCGCTTCCGAGCGGAAGCCCCAGCATTTT CASERKPQHF
TRBD1 TRBJ1-5 15 - TRBV7-2 TGTGCCAGCAGCAAAGACAGGGGTTGGAATCAGCCCCAGCATTTT CASSKDRGWNQPQHF
TRBD2 TRBJ2-7 15 - TRBV10-1 TGCGCCACCAGCGCGGATCTAGCGGGAGCGAACGAGCAGTACTTC CATSADLAGANEQYF
TRBD1 TRBJ1-1 14 once TRBV29-1 TGCAGCGTCCCACACCGGACAGGGGGCACTGAAGCTTTCTTT CSVPHRTGGTEAFF
- TRBJ2-1 19 - TRBV9 TGTGCCAGCAGCGTAAGTCTTAGGGACGTCGGCGGGGTCTACAATGAGCAGTTCTTC CASSVSLRDVGGVYNEQFF
- TRBJ1-1 13 - TRBV18 TGTGCCAGCTCACAACTCGGAGGGTCTGAAGCTTTCTTT CASSQLGGSEAFF